This T cell receptor (beta chain) was observed in a study of blood T cell repertoires in COVID-19. Study context: COVID-19 samples, acute and convalescent, were from the United States, Italy and Spain. In each case, the material was cDNA or gDNA derived from T cells, B-cell-depleted T cells, or PBMCs.

In the original analysis: Estimated nucleated cell counts came from reference gene primer amplification. The table came from immunoSEQ multiplex PCR; TCRdb's copy has only in-frame clones and leaves some out. Clone size and the V and J calls come from that table; the DNA yielded D and trimming. The repertoire holds about 220,000 clones, with about 86% as singletons. CDR3 length: 14 amino acids. The V gene lost 0 bases and the J gene lost 5 bases, with 10 bases spanning the gap. Germline-derived CDR1 and CDR2 are KGHSH and LQKENI. The sequenced material came from peripheral blood. This receptor was obtained from a woman younger than 45 who had recovered from COVID-19. The chain uses TRBV18 and TRBJ2-5; D possibly corresponds to TRBD1 (5 bases). CDR3 protein: CASSPPSGQETQYF. The DNA of the CDR3 is TGTGCCAGCTCACCACCGTCAGGGCAGGAGACCCAGTACTTC.